Each of the 14 T cell receptor beta chains below was sequenced from the same sample in a study of a mutant IDH1 vaccine in newly diagnosed glioma. Time point given: baseline, week 1 (first vaccination visit). The treatment here: pre-vaccination baseline after standard-of-care therapy. Produced via immunoSEQ multiplex PCR; TCRdb's table is partial and in-frame only. The sample holds 90,000 to 95,000 clones; 83% are singletons and the top ten take 7% to 9%. The starting material was PBMCs, obtained from a glioma patient treated with radiotherapy, temozolomide or both. The receptors shown here come from a woman aged 45-65 years with glioma.

The chain recombines TRBV5-1 with TRBJ1-6; D possibly corresponds to TRBD1 (6 bases). The CDR3 is 19 residues long. Germline CDR1 is SGHRS and CDR2 is YFSETQ. The V gene lost 0 bases and the J gene lost 5 bases, with 21 bases spanning the gap. The CDR3: CASSLARGARGQNNSPLHF. CDR3 in DNA: TGCGCCAGCAGCTTGGCCCGGGGGGCCCGCGGTCAGAATAATTCACCCCTCCACTTT. The variable domain in full, with the rest retrieved from reference TRBV5-1 and TRBJ1-6, is KAGVTQTPRYLIKTRGQQVTLSCSPISGHRSVSWYQQTPGQGLQFLFEYFSETQRNKGNFPGRFSGRQFSNSRSEMNVSTLELGDSALYLCASSLARGARGQNNSPLHFGNGTRLTVT.

The rearrangement links TRBV6-6 to TRBJ2-1; tentative D call: TRBD1 (5 bases). Germline-derived CDR1 and CDR2 are MNHNY and SVGAGI (reference sequence). V lost 1 base, J lost 7 bases, and 8 bases lay in between. The CDR3 covers 13 residues. The CDR3, as DNA: TGTGCCAGCAGTTACTTCGACAGTAATGAGCAGTTCTTC. Residues: CASSYFDSNEQFF.

This clone was detected once. The gene calls are TRBV18 and TRBJ1-5; 7 nucleotides align to TRBD1. This CDR3 is built from 14 residues. Per the germline V gene, CDR1 is KGHSH and CDR2 is LQKENI. The junction had 4 bases not matched to a gene; V was cut back by 6 bases and J by 2 bases. CDR3 in DNA: TGTGCCAGCTCTAGGGACAGCCGCAATCAGCCCCAGCATTTT. Translation: CASSRDSRNQPQHF.

V is TRBV6-6 and J is TRBJ2-1; D may be TRBD2 (6 bases). From germline, CDR1 is MNHNY and CDR2 SVGAGI (reference sequence). V gave up 2 bases and J gave up 7 bases, with 6 bases separating them. The CDR3 has 12 amino acids. As DNA, the CDR3 is TGTGCCAGCAGTTACGGAGGGAATGAGCAGTTCTTC. The encoded protein is CASSYGGNEQFF.

The genes are TRBV2 and TRBJ2-7; tentative D call: TRBD2 (7 bases). From germline, CDR1 is SNHLY and CDR2 FYNNEI. V lost 0 bases, J lost 2 bases, and 11 bases lay in between. This CDR3 region has 15 residues. This CDR3 reads CASSEALGGPYEQYF. The CDR3 nucleotides read TGTGCCAGCAGTGAAGCGCTCGGGGGGCCCTACGAGCAGTACTTC.

J is TRBJ2-3 and V is TRBV2; D remains unclear. This CDR3 is 12 amino acids long. In germline, CDR1 is SNHLY, CDR2 FYNNEI. The V and J ends lost 6 bases and 2 bases respectively, with 6 bases between them. The CDR3, as DNA: TGTGCCAGCAGGGCCGTCACAGATACGCAGTATTTT. Amino acid sequence: CASRAVTDTQYF.

In DNA, the CDR3 is TGTGCCAGCAGCGGTTCCAGGATATCGGGGGAGCTGTTTTTT. It yields the protein CASSGSRISGELFF. The chain uses TRBV9 and TRBJ2-2, with D uncertain. Trimming cost V 3 bases and J 8 bases, with 14 bases left between them. The CDR3 totals 14 residues. Germline-derived CDR1 and CDR2 are SGDLS and YYNGEE.

The chain uses TRBV29-1 and TRBJ2-1; D gene unclear. V was clipped by 4 bases and J by 0 bases, with 7 bases between them. The CDR3 runs 13 residues. Per the germline V gene, CDR1 is SQVTM and CDR2 is ANQGSEA. The chain's CDR3 is CSVVRNSYNEQFF. The DNA of the CDR3 is TGCAGCGTTGTCAGGAACTCCTACAATGAGCAGTTCTTC.

This clone has just one count. This chain connects TRBV5-8 to TRBJ1-1; TRBD1 is a possible D gene (6 bases). Trimming took off 1 base at V and 4 bases at J, with 11 bases between the two ends. Germline V gene lookup returns CDR1 SGHTS and CDR2 YDEGEE. CDR3 length: 14 residues. The CDR3 here is CASSLRGSGTEAFF. As DNA, the CDR3 is TGTGCCAGCAGCTTGAGGGGGTCAGGCACTGAAGCTTTCTTT.

The rearrangement joins TRBV7-2 to TRBJ1-1; D might be TRBD1 (5 bases). Trimming shortened V by 1 base and J by 1 base, and 7 bases separated the two germline ends. The CDR3 covers 14 residues. Germline lookup yields CDR1 SGHTA and CDR2 FQGNSA. In DNA form, the CDR3 reads TGTGCCAGCAGCTTAGGAGGGGCGAACACTGAAGCTTTCTTT. Translated, it gives CASSLGGANTEAFF.

This clone was seen once. V is TRBV29-1 and J is TRBJ2-1; 12 positions match TRBD2. The CDR3 contains 13 residues. Per the germline V gene, CDR1 is SQVTM and CDR2 is ANQGSEA. The trim removed 3 bases at V and 10 bases at J, leaving 4 bases unmatched. The CDR3 reads CSVETSGGWEQFF. In nucleotides, the CDR3 is TGCAGCGTTGAGACTAGCGGGGGTTGGGAGCAGTTCTTC.

This rearrangement joins TRBV5-1 to TRBJ2-7; 10 bases line up with TRBD1. The CDR3 spans 17 residues. Trimming took 4 bases from V and 0 from J; bases not matched to a gene: 10. CDR1 and CDR2 (germline): SGHRS, YFSETQ. The CDR3 coding sequence is TGCGCCAGCAGCATACGACCGGGACAGGGGATCTCCTACGAGCAGTACTTC. This codes for CASSIRPGQGISYEQYF.

V and J are TRBV19 and TRBJ2-7; 7 bases line up with TRBD1. There are 15 residues in the CDR3. Germline CDR1 reads LNHDA; CDR2 reads SQIVND (reference sequence). J gave up 1 base and V 3 bases, and 6 bases lay outside the gene matches. CDR3 nucleotides: TGTGCCAGTAGTATGGGACAGCGTGTTTCCTACGAGCAGTACTTC. It yields the protein CASSMGQRVSYEQYF.

The chain combines TRBV6-5 with TRBJ2-7; D perhaps matches TRBD2 (5 bases). V lost 8 bases and J lost 2, with 13 bases in between. The germline V gene encodes CDR1 MNHEY and CDR2 SVGAGI. There are 13 residues in the CDR3. The CDR3 loop reads CASGSAGAYEQYF. DNA of the CDR3: TGTGCCAGCGGTTCCGCGGGCGCCTACGAGCAGTACTTC.